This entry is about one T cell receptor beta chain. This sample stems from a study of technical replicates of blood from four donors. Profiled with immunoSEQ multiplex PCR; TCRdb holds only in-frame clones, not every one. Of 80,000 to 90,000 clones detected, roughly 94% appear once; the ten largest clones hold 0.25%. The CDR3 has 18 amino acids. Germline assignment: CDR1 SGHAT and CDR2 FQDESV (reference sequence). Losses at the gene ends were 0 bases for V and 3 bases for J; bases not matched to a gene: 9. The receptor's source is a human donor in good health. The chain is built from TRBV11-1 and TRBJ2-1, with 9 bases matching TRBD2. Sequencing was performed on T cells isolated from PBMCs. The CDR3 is CASSLASGRTYLYNEQFF. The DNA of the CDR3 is TGTGCCAGCAGCTTAGCGAGCGGGAGGACCTACCTCTACAATGAGCAGTTCTTC.